Listed here are 19 T cell receptor beta chains from one sample, sequenced in a study of blood T cells in healthy people across ages (dated by TCRdb to about 2015). To prepare the library, 5' RACE was applied. The listed sequencing device is Illumina HiSeq 2500. The second PCR ran for roughly 7 to 11 cycles and used a J-beta primer mix along with a sample-barcoded 5' primer. The raw public data were reprocessed by TCRdb itself: fastp quality trimming at Q25, MiXCR clonotype calling, in-frame beta chains only. Duplicate CDR3 protein sequences are folded into a single record with the most common DNA and genes. The sample table contains approximately 320,000 distinct CDR3 sequences; only one count was recorded for roughly 26% of them. The top ten clonotypes cover approximately 29% of the sample. The sequenced material came from blood. The receptors come from a woman aged 70 to 79 in good health.

In its sample, this clonotype was seen a few times. This rearrangement joins TRBV15 to TRBJ2-2; the D is unclear. CDR3 size: 14 residues. Per germline, CDR1 LNHNV and CDR2 YYDKDF (reference sequence). Trimming left V 0 bases short and J 1 base short, with 3 bases between. The DNA for the CDR3 is TGTGCCACCAGCAGAGACAGGAACACCGGGGAGCTGTTTTTT. This codes for CATSRDRNTGELFF.

V gene TRBV5-1 combines with J gene TRBJ2-5; D ambiguous. V was cut by 3 bases and J by 4 bases, with 22 bases left in between. The CDR3 covers 17 residues. CDR1 SGHRS and CDR2 YFSETQ come from the germline V gene. CDR3 in DNA: TGCGCCAGCAGCTGGGGTCGGACGGACGGGTTTACAGAGACCCAGTACTTC. This translates into CASSWGRTDGFTETQYF.

The chain uses TRBV4-1 and TRBJ1-1; the match to TRBD1 covers 7 bases. The CDR3 runs 17 residues. CDR1 and CDR2 from the germline V gene are MGHRA and YSYEKL. V lost 4 bases, J lost 0 bases, and 11 bases stayed unmatched. CDR3 amino acids: CASSRGRAGGLNTEAFF. Written as DNA, the CDR3 is TGCGCCAGCAGCCGAGGGCGAGCAGGGGGATTGAACACTGAAGCTTTCTTT.

The rearrangement joins TRBV5-1 to TRBJ2-5; TRBD2 aligns across 11 bases. This CDR3 has 17 amino acids. Per the germline V gene, CDR1 is SGHRS and CDR2 is YFSETQ. V trimming: 3 bases; J trimming: 3 bases; junction bases outside the gene matches: 10. In nucleotides, the CDR3 is TGCGCCAGCAGCTCACTGACTAGCGGGACTCTGAAAGAGACCCAGTACTTC. Its translation is CASSSLTSGTLKETQYF.

The chain employs TRBV28 and TRBJ2-5; 9 bases map to TRBD1. V trimming: 11 bases; J trimming: 11 bases; junction bases outside the gene matches: 15. The CDR3 is 13 amino acids. The germline V gene encodes CDR1 MDHEN and CDR2 SYDVKM. The CDR3 sequence: CAGRRTGESVQYF. The DNA for the CDR3 is TGTGCCGGCCGGCGGACAGGGGAATCGGTGCAGTACTTC.

This clonotype turned up a few times. V is TRBV6-5 and J is TRBJ2-5; D ambiguous. Germline loops: CDR1 MNHEY, CDR2 SVGAGI. CDR3 length: 12 residues. Trimming left V 0 bases short and J 11 bases short, with 10 bases between. The chain's CDR3 is CASSYSKGTQYF. The CDR3 bases are TGTGCCAGCAGTTACTCGAAAGGAACTCAGTACTTC.

The V and J genes are TRBV5-1 and TRBJ1-1; TRBD1 agrees at 7 bases. The CDR3 is 13 amino acids. The ends lost 4 bases at V and 8 bases at J; junction bases unmatched: 8. Germline V gives CDR1 SGHRS, CDR2 YFSETQ. The CDR3 DNA reads TGCGCCAGCAGCGGGGACAGCAGGGCCGAAGCTTTCTTT. As protein: CASSGDSRAEAFF.

This clonotype turned up a few times. Mismatch with germline at one junction end may stem from a read error. This chain connects TRBV28 to TRBJ2-3, with TRBD2 matching over 16 bases. This CDR3 comprises 21 residues. Germline V gene lookup returns CDR1 MDHEN and CDR2 SYDVKM. The CDR3 DNA follows: TGTGCCAGCAGGCCGCCGGGACTAGCGGGAGGGCCATTGGGTGAAACAGATACGCAGTACTTT. It specifies CASRPPGLAGGPLGETDTQYF.

This clonotype was recorded at least ten times. The chain joins TRBV28 to TRBJ2-5; D gene ambiguous. The CDR3 is made up of 15 amino acids. Germline V gene data show CDR1 as MDHEN and CDR2 as SYDVKM. Trimming shortened V by 6 bases and J by 3 bases, and 17 bases separated the two germline ends. DNA of the CDR3: TGTGCCAGCAGCCCAAGGGCTTGGGCGAAAGAGACCCAGTACTTC. Residues: CASSPRAWAKETQYF.

This sequence joins TRBV20-1 and TRBJ1-1; D might be TRBD1 (5 bases). Trimming stripped 7 bases from V and 3 bases from J, with 12 bases between. CDR3 size: 12 residues. Looked up from germline, CDR1 is DFQATT and CDR2 is SNEGSKA (reference sequence). CDR3 protein: CSVPGPDTEAFF. CDR3 nucleotide sequence: TGCAGTGTACCGGGGCCGGACACTGAAGCTTTCTTT.

The chain joins TRBV18 to TRBJ1-6; D is uncertain. Germline V gene lookup returns CDR1 KGHSH and CDR2 LQKENI. The CDR3 totals 15 residues. V was pared by 1 base and J by 7 bases, with 11 bases between. This chain's CDR3 is CASSPQGHRNSPLHF. The CDR3 DNA reads TGTGCCAGCTCACCACAAGGCCACCGCAATTCACCCCTCCACTTT.

Regarding this clonotype: At one of its ends the junction is not consistent with the germline gene, which may arise from a read error. Here the CDR3 reads CASSPLSSGNTLYF. In DNA, the CDR3 is TGTGCCAGCAGTCCTCTTAGCTCTGGAAACACCCTATATTTT. The chain links TRBV7-9 to TRBJ1-3; D unresolved. The germline V gene encodes CDR1 SEHNR and CDR2 FQNEAQ (reference sequence). This CDR3 comprises 14 residues.

This clonotype turned up a few times. The genes are TRBV28 and TRBJ2-2; D is undetermined. CDR3 length equals 17 residues. The germline CDR1 and CDR2 sequences are MDHEN and SYDVKM. Trimming cost V 2 bases and J 6 bases, with 19 bases left between them. The CDR3: CASSLRLPSRTSGELFF. For the CDR3, the DNA is TGTGCCAGCAGTTTACGCCTGCCATCTAGGACGTCCGGGGAGCTGTTTTTT.

The V call is TRBV4-3, the J call TRBJ2-6; perhaps D is TRBD1 or TRBD2 (5 bases each). The CDR3 consists of 16 residues. The germline gives CDR1 LGHNA, CDR2 YSLEER. The germline V and J ends were trimmed by 0 bases and 2 bases, with 8 bases remaining between them. CDR3 coding DNA: TGCGCCAGCAGCCAAGATTTGGGGGCTGGGGCCAACGTCCTGACTTTC. It codes for CASSQDLGAGANVLTF.

This clonotype occurred many times. The rearrangement uses TRBV28 and TRBJ2-2; TRBD1 agrees at 7 bases. Germline V CDR1 and CDR2: MDHEN, SYDVKM. The CDR3 runs to 14 residues. Trimming cost V 5 bases and J 6 bases; bases outside gene matches: 6. CDR3 region: CASSPRGKAGELFF. For the CDR3, the DNA is TGTGCCAGCAGTCCCAGGGGGAAGGCCGGGGAGCTGTTTTTT.

The chain employs TRBV6-5 and TRBJ2-5; no firm D call. V shed 0 bases and J shed 3 bases, with 17 bases lying between them. This CDR3 is built from 17 residues. CDR1 and CDR2 from the germline V gene are MNHEY and SVGAGI. CDR3 nucleotide sequence: TGTGCCAGCAGTTACTCGAAGGCCAGGCCATGGGAAGAGACCCAGTACTTC. This codes for CASSYSKARPWEETQYF.

This clonotype came up a few times. The chain uses TRBV28 and TRBJ2-5; perhaps TRBD1 as D (6 bases). Germline CDR1 reads MDHEN; CDR2 reads SYDVKM. V lost 5 bases, J lost 4 bases, and 14 bases lay in between. CDR3 size: 14 residues. The DNA of the CDR3 is TGTGCCAGCAGTACCAGGATAGGGGGAGAGACCCAGTACTTC. Translated: CASSTRIGGETQYF.

The chain uses TRBV20-1 and TRBJ2-1; TRBD2 might be the D (6 bases). The CDR3 has 14 residues. V gave up 3 bases and J gave up 6 bases, with 15 bases separating them. CDR1 and CDR2 from the germline V gene are DFQATT and SNEGSKA (reference sequence). The CDR3 coding sequence is TGCAGTGCTAGTAGGGGAGGCCAGCGCAATGAGCAGTTCTTC. Encoded protein: CSASRGGQRNEQFF.

This chain uses TRBV7-3 with TRBJ2-5; D not certain. The end of the DNA is better explained by TRBJ2-1, so the J call may be wrong. CDR1 and CDR2 from the germline V gene are SGHTA and FQGTGA. The CDR3 runs to 13 residues. CDR3 in DNA: TGTGCCAGCAGCTTATTGCCGGTCAATGAGCAGTTCTTC. Translated, it gives CASSLLPVNEQFF.